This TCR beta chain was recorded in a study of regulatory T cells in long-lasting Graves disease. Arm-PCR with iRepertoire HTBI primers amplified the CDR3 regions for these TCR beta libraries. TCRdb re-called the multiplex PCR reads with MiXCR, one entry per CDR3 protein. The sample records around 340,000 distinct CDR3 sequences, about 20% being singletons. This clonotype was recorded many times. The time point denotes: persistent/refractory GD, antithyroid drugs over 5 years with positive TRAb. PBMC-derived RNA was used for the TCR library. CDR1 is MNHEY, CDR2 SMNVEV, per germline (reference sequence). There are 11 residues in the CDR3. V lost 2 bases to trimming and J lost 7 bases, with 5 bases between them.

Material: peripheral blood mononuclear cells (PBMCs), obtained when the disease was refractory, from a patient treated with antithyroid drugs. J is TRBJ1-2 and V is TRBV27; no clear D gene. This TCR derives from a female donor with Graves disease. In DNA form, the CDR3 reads TGTGCCAGCAGTTTAAGGGTTGGCTACACCTTC. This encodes CASSLRVGYTF.